This TCR beta chain was recovered during a study of T-cell reconstitution after alpha-beta-depleted transplantation in children. This CDR3 has 13 amino acids. V gave up 7 bases and J gave up 3 bases, with 13 bases separating them. Germline CDR1 reads SNHLY; CDR2 reads FYNNEI. Preparation of the TCRbeta library involved a method that used unique molecular identifiers. From the PCR reads, TCRdb called clonotypes with MiXCR, one entry per CDR3 protein. The sample has about 1,000,000 distinct CDR3 sequences, about 29% seen once. A word on this clonotype: What it binds is not known.

Whole-study findings and limits: It was newly produced T cells that mostly accounted for T-cell counts and diversity one year after transplant. The origin of alpha-beta T cells about two months after transplant was reportedly several hundred expanded graft clones.

The receptor comes from a boy in the first two years of life who had a stem cell transplant for SCID, so the T cells may come from the graft donor. J is TRBJ2-7 and V is TRBV2; D unclear. This specimen consisted of PBMCs, mostly from graft donor cells, obtained 360 days after TCRalphabeta/CD19-depleted stem cell transplant. Written as DNA, the CDR3 is TGTGCCAGCACCCTCCATTTGGTCTACGAGCAGTACTTC. It codes for CASTLHLVYEQYF.